The rows below give T cell receptor beta chains drawn from one sample of a study of T cells after yellow fever vaccination. Each CDR3 protein gets one entry after TCRdb re-called the 5' RACE reads with MiXCR. The data hold some 320,000 distinct CDR3 sequences, with 3.5% to 4.5% observed a single time. Sequenced material: PBMCs, taken 15 days after the yellow fever booster vaccination. All receptors derive from a man aged 18 to 29 who received the YFV17D yellow fever vaccine. The CDR3 runs from the conserved cysteine through the conserved F or W. Fields, in order: V gene, CDR3 length, CDR3 protein.

V gene: TRBV27
CDR3 length: 14
CDR3 protein: CASSLSGQWETQYF

V gene: TRBV6-6
CDR3 length: 12
CDR3 protein: CASSYSQEKAFF

V gene: TRBV12-3/TRBV12-4
CDR3 length: 14
CDR3 protein: CASSTQGSGETQYF

V gene: TRBV6-1
CDR3 length: 15
CDR3 protein: CASRGGSPRGYGYTF

V gene: TRBV7-2
CDR3 length: 14
CDR3 protein: CASSSGHTTDTQYF

V gene: TRBV6-1
CDR3 length: 15
CDR3 protein: CASRLKTATNEKLFF

V gene: TRBV12-3/TRBV12-4
CDR3 length: 15
CDR3 protein: CASSLWGKGGETQYF

V gene: TRBV27
CDR3 length: 16
CDR3 protein: CASSLGLGTGLGIQYF

V gene: TRBV2
CDR3 length: 14
CDR3 protein: CASSKQGRYNEQFF

V gene: TRBV9
CDR3 length: 13
CDR3 protein: CASSGGQNSPLHF

V gene: TRBV5-4
CDR3 length: 14
CDR3 protein: CASSARDTQETQYF

V gene: TRBV7-9
CDR3 length: 15
CDR3 protein: CASSFPGPSGNTIYF

V gene: TRBV27
CDR3 length: 15
CDR3 protein: CASSLKGDFLGGAFF

V gene: TRBV6-5
CDR3 length: 16
CDR3 protein: CASKRQVLWDNSPLHF

V gene: TRBV6-2/TRBV6-3
CDR3 length: 16
CDR3 protein: CASSWNTGTSNYEQYF

V gene: TRBV7-2
CDR3 length: 15
CDR3 protein: CASRAGGLSTDTQYF

V gene: TRBV5-1
CDR3 length: 17
CDR3 protein: CASSLPLAGAGINEQFF

V gene: TRBV19
CDR3 length: 12
CDR3 protein: CASSLTGIGYTF

V gene: TRBV12-3/TRBV12-4
CDR3 length: 15
CDR3 protein: CASSSPLENTGELFF

V gene: TRBV10-3
CDR3 length: 15
CDR3 protein: CAISDQVGLGNTIYF

V gene: TRBV5-1
CDR3 length: 15
CDR3 protein: CASSFSGGPQVEQFF

V gene: TRBV4-1
CDR3 length: 17
CDR3 protein: CASSQVGGGDSNQPQHF

V gene: TRBV7-9
CDR3 length: 15
CDR3 protein: CASSSGRTANTEAFF

V gene: TRBV20-1
CDR3 length: 15
CDR3 protein: CSAPLRGQGSSPLHF

V gene: TRBV6-5
CDR3 length: 15
CDR3 protein: CASSYSTASTDTQYF

V gene: TRBV6-2/TRBV6-3
CDR3 length: 16
CDR3 protein: CASSYQTGTMRGEQFF

V gene: TRBV24-1
CDR3 length: 14
CDR3 protein: CATSDRAGTDTQYF

V gene: TRBV7-2
CDR3 length: 15
CDR3 protein: CASSLSGTFSYEQYF

V gene: TRBV2
CDR3 length: 13
CDR3 protein: CASGRDSQETQYF

V gene: TRBV6-5
CDR3 length: 14
CDR3 protein: CASSNEAGNQPQHF

V gene: TRBV2
CDR3 length: 13
CDR3 protein: CAISTGEADTQYF

V gene: TRBV5-1
CDR3 length: 16
CDR3 protein: CASNPTGAIRNTEAFF